The present T cell receptor (beta chain) was sequenced within a study of blood T cells in healthy people across ages. The wider study: T cells yielded about one barcoded beta molecule per two cells through template switching.

The CDR3 has 13 residues. With 6 bases clipped from V and 10 bases from J, the junction kept 7 bases outside the gene matches. In its sample, this clonotype was seen once. Next came a second PCR, run for about 6 to 12 cycles, which used a sample-barcoded 5' primer along with a J-beta primer mix. Sequencing of every sample gave 2.5 million or more CDR3-containing paired-end reads. TCRdb used MiXCR to reprocess the 5' RACE reads, holding one entry per CDR3 protein. Here the sample spans 1.5 million to 2 million distinct CDR3 sequences, about 35% being singletons. The rearrangement uses TRBV12-3 or TRBV12-4 and TRBJ2-1, with 9 bases matching TRBD1. The sample comprised blood. The TCR originated in a young woman in good health. CDR3 in DNA: TGTGCCAGCAGGGGGGACAGGGTCACGGAGCAGTTCTTC. Amino acids: CASRGDRVTEQFF.